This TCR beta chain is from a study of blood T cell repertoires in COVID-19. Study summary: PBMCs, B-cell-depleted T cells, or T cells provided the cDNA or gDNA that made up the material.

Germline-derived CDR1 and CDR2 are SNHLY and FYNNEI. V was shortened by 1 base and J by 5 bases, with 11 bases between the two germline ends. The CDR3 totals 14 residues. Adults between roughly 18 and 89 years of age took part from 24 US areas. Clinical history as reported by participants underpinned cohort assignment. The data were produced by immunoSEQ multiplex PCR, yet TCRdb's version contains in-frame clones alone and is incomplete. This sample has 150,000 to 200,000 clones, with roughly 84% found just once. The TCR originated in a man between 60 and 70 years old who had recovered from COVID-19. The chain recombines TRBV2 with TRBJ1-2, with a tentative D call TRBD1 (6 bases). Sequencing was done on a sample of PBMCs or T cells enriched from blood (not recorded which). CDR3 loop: CASSEVHQGYGYTF. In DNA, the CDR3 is TGTGCCAGCAGTGAAGTTCACCAGGGGTATGGCTACACCTTC.